Each of the 20 T cell receptor beta chains below was sequenced from the same sample in a study of blood T cell repertoires in COVID-19. Sequencing used immunoSEQ multiplex PCR; TCRdb keeps in-frame clones, though not all of them. The sample records over 200,000 clones, roughly 80% being singletons. Sequencing used peripheral blood. The receptors originated from a human donor in a cohort sampled during active COVID-19.

The chain combines TRBV7-2 with TRBJ1-1, with 9 bases that match TRBD1. The germline V gene has CDR1 SGHTA and CDR2 FQGNSA. The CDR3 sequence is 14 residues long. Trimming took 5 bases from V and 6 from J; bases not matched to a gene: 7. The CDR3 DNA reads TGTGCCAGCAGCAGGGACAGGGAAAATTCTGAAGCTTTCTTT. Translated: CASSRDRENSEAFF. The complete variable domain, with remaining parts taken from reference TRBV7-2 and TRBJ1-1, reads GAGVSQSPSNKVTEKGKDVELRCDPISGHTALYWYRQSLGQGLEFLIYFQGNSAPDKSGLPSDRFSAERTGGSVSTLTIQRTQQEDSAVYLCASSRDRENSEAFFGQGTRLTVV.

V and J are TRBV19 and TRBJ1-1; perhaps TRBD1 as D (6 bases). Trimming cost V 7 bases and J 0 bases, with 12 bases left between them. There are 14 residues in the CDR3. The germline V gene encodes CDR1 LNHDA and CDR2 SQIVND (reference sequence). CDR3 DNA: TGTGCCAGTAACTACAGGGTTATGAACACTGAAGCTTTCTTT. Amino acids: CASNYRVMNTEAFF.

The rearrangement links TRBV7-9 to TRBJ1-3; D is unclear. Germline V gene lookup returns CDR1 SEHNR and CDR2 FQNEAQ (reference sequence). Trimming took 3 bases from V and 0 from J, leaving 6 bases between them. This CDR3 comprises 14 residues. CDR3 loop: CASSFQYSGNTIYF. DNA for the CDR3: TGTGCCAGCAGCTTTCAGTACTCTGGAAACACCATATATTTT.

The chain couples TRBV28 to TRBJ2-7; D remains unclear. Germline V gene data show CDR1 as MDHEN and CDR2 as SYDVKM. Trimming stripped 3 bases from V and 4 bases from J, with 10 bases between. The CDR3 runs 13 residues. Written as DNA, the CDR3 is TGTGCCAGCAGTTTCACCGGTAGATACGAGCAGTACTTC. Encoded protein: CASSFTGRYEQYF.

This chain uses TRBV7-2 with TRBJ2-7, with 14 bases fitting TRBD2. Per the germline V gene, CDR1 is SGHTA and CDR2 is FQGNSA. After removal of 4 bases from V and 6 bases from J, the junction contained 8 bases not matched to a gene. This CDR3 spans 16 amino acids. As DNA, the CDR3 is TGTGCCAGCAGCTCCCGACTAGCGGGAGGGCCCCCCGAGCAGTACTTC. The encoded protein is CASSSRLAGGPPEQYF.

This clone was picked up one time. This sequence joins TRBV6-1 and TRBJ1-5, with a weak D call TRBD1 (6 bases). Deletions cut 3 bases from V and 2 bases from J, with 23 bases between. Germline-derived CDR1 and CDR2 are MNHNS and SASEGT. The CDR3 runs to 19 residues. The DNA of the CDR3 is TGTGCCAGCAGTGACGCTCCGGGACATTCCTACTCGGGCAATCAGCCCCAGCATTTT. This sequence encodes CASSDAPGHSYSGNQPQHF.

CDR3 protein: CASSVRGQGYEQYF. The CDR3 nucleotides read TGTGCCAGTAGTGTCCGGGGACAGGGCTACGAGCAGTACTTC. The chain combines TRBV19 with TRBJ2-7; 9 bases line up with TRBD1. The CDR3 has 14 amino acids. The ends lost 5 bases at V and 3 bases at J; junction bases unmatched: 5. Germline loops: CDR1 LNHDA, CDR2 SQIVND (reference sequence). The whole variable domain, remainder taken from reference TRBV19 and TRBJ2-7, is DGGITQSPKYLFRKEGQNVTLSCEQNLNHDAMYWYRQDPGQGLRLIYYSQIVNDFQKGDIAEGYSVSREKKESFPLTVTSAQKNPTAFYLCASSVRGQGYEQYFGPGTRLTVT.

The chain has TRBV13 and TRBJ2-7, with TRBD2 identical over 9 bases. The junction had 34 bases not matched to a gene; V was cut back by 6 bases and J by 4 bases. The germline V gene encodes CDR1 PRHDT and CDR2 FYEKMQ (reference sequence). This CDR3 contains 23 residues. In DNA, the CDR3 is TGTGCCAGCAGTTCTACTTTGTCCCCGGGTGTTAGCGGGAGAAAAAGGGCCATTTACGAGCAGTACTTC. Translating gives CASSSTLSPGVSGRKRAIYEQYF.

The chain recombines TRBV27 with TRBJ2-7; TRBD2 might be the D (6 bases). Germline loops: CDR1 MNHEY, CDR2 SMNVEV (reference sequence). This CDR3 has 17 amino acids. V lost 6 bases and J 6 bases, leaving 27 bases between the germline ends. CDR3 sequence reads: CASSQRRAAPLGAEQYF. CDR3 in DNA: TGTGCCAGCAGCCAGAGGAGGGCTGCCCCCCTCGGGGCCGAGCAGTACTTC.

The genes are TRBV11-3 and TRBJ2-1, with TRBD2 matching over 13 bases. V trimming: 5 bases; J trimming: 3 bases; junction bases outside the gene matches: 7. Germline V gene data show CDR1 as SGHNT and CDR2 as YENEEA. CDR3 length: 17 amino acids. The CDR3 coding sequence is TGTGCCAGCAGCAACACGGGACTAGCGGGAAACTACAATGAGCAGTTCTTC. Its protein product is CASSNTGLAGNYNEQFF. Drawing the rest from reference TRBV11-3 and TRBJ2-1, the complete variable domain is EAGVVQSPRYKIIEKKQPVAFWCNPISGHNTLYWYLQNLGQGPELLIRYENEEAVDDSQLPKDRFSAERLKGVDSTLKIQPAELGDSAVYLCASSNTGLAGNYNEQFFGPGTRLTVL.

The chain carries TRBV28 and TRBJ2-1; TRBD2 aligns across 8 bases. The CDR3 spans 17 residues. Trimming at V came to 6 bases and at J to 0 bases, leaving 10 bases not matched to a gene. Germline V lookup: CDR1 MDHEN, CDR2 SYDVKM. The CDR3 DNA sequence: TGTGCCAGCAGAAATGGACCAAGCGGGGGCTCCTACAATGAGCAGTTCTTC. It translates to CASRNGPSGGSYNEQFF.

In this sample, this clone turned up a few times. The chain combines TRBV16 with TRBJ2-3; the D is unclear. V was cut by 0 bases and J by 5 bases, with 6 bases left in between. Germline-derived CDR1 and CDR2 are KGHSY and FQNENV. CDR3 size: 13 residues. The CDR3 protein is CASSQSTGDTQYF. CDR3 DNA sequence: TGTGCCAGCAGCCAATCGACGGGAGATACGCAGTATTTT.

This clone has just a few counts. The chain uses TRBV7-9 and TRBJ1-5; D uncertain. V dropped 5 bases and J dropped 1 base, with 15 bases sitting between them. The CDR3 contains 16 residues. Per the germline V gene, CDR1 is SEHNR and CDR2 is FQNEAQ (reference sequence). The CDR3 protein is CASSLDSGKSNQPQHF. CDR3 DNA: TGTGCCAGCAGCCTGGACTCCGGGAAGAGCAATCAGCCCCAGCATTTT.

This chain links TRBV5-1 with TRBJ1-3, with D possibly being TRBD1 (5 bases). The length of the CDR3 is 16 residues. CDR1 and CDR2 (germline): SGHRS, YFSETQ. Trimming pared 0 bases from V and 2 bases from J, leaving 12 bases between. CDR3 amino acids: CASSLVSGLTGNTIYF. In DNA, the CDR3 is TGCGCCAGCAGCTTGGTATCAGGGCTGACTGGAAACACCATATATTTT.

This chain joins TRBV5-4 and TRBJ2-5, with TRBD1 as a possible D gene (5 bases). Germline V gene lookup returns CDR1 SGHNT and CDR2 YYREEE (reference sequence). The CDR3 is made up of 14 amino acids. Trimming cost V 4 bases and J 2 bases, with 12 bases left between them. The CDR3 DNA reads as TGTGCCAGCAGCCCCATGGGGCAGCAAGAGACCCAGTACTTC. This encodes CASSPMGQQETQYF.

The chain recombines TRBV30 with TRBJ1-1; tentative D call: TRBD1 (6 bases). Germline V lookup: CDR1 GTSNPN, CDR2 SVGIG (reference sequence). The CDR3 has 16 amino acids. Between the trimmed V and J ends, which lost 2 bases and 0 bases, there was a span of 16 bases. CDR3 nucleotides: TGTGCCTGGAGTCTTAAGAGGGGGAAAATGAACACTGAAGCTTTCTTT. This gives the protein CAWSLKRGKMNTEAFF.

V and J are TRBV18 and TRBJ2-5; D may be TRBD1 (6 bases). The CDR3 runs 15 residues. Germline CDR1 reads KGHSH; CDR2 reads LQKENI. Trimming left V 3 bases short and J 2 bases short, with 13 bases between. The CDR3 is CASSPLGQTQETQYF. CDR3 DNA sequence: TGTGCCAGCTCACCTCTTGGACAGACACAAGAGACCCAGTACTTC.

This clone was counted at least ten times. At the DNA level, this CDR3 is encoded by other sequences in the same sample as well. The J gene is TRBJ2-7, the V gene TRBV4-3, with 11 nucleotides matching TRBD2. The CDR3 consists of 15 residues. CDR1 is LGHNA, CDR2 YSLEER, per germline. Losses at the gene ends were 0 bases for V and 4 bases for J; bases not matched to a gene: 2. The CDR3 bases are TGCGCCAGCAGCCAAGAGACTAGCGGGATTTACGAGCAGTACTTC. It is translated as CASSQETSGIYEQYF.

The CDR3 DNA reads as TGTGCCAGTAGTATTCCCCCGGTGGAGGTATCTGGAAACACCATATATTTT. Its translation: CASSIPPVEVSGNTIYF. The chain couples TRBV19 to TRBJ1-3; D remains ambiguous. This CDR3 is 17 amino acids long. Looked up from germline, CDR1 is LNHDA and CDR2 is SQIVND (reference sequence). The V gene lost 3 bases and the J gene lost 1 base, with 16 bases spanning the gap.

The chain recombines TRBV4-3 with TRBJ1-6; TRBD1 agrees at 7 bases. Looked up from germline, CDR1 is LGHNA and CDR2 is YSLEER. The V and J ends lost 0 bases and 4 bases, in that order; junction bases with no gene match: 3. The CDR3 sequence is 16 residues long. CDR3 region: CASSQELTGYNSPLHF. For the CDR3, the DNA is TGCGCCAGCAGCCAAGAGCTGACAGGGTATAATTCACCCCTCCACTTT.